Listed here are 27 T cell receptor beta chains from one sample, sequenced in a study of blood T cell repertoires in COVID-19. This table comes from immunoSEQ multiplex PCR, and its TCRdb copy is limited to in-frame clones, with some not included. The data show over 60,000 clones, with about nine tenths seen just once and 5.5% to 8.5% held by the top ten. The sequenced sample was peripheral blood. These receptors came from a woman older than 75 with active COVID-19.

This clone appeared once. The genes are TRBV4-2 and TRBJ2-1, with TRBD2 matching 13 bases. Germline V gene sequence: CDR1 LGHNA, CDR2 YNFKEQ. The CDR3 runs to 17 residues. The V and J ends lost 4 bases and 8 bases, in that order; junction bases with no gene match: 11. The CDR3 loop reads CASSRLLAGGPRDEQFF. As DNA, the CDR3 is TGTGCCAGCAGCCGCCTACTAGCGGGAGGGCCCAGGGATGAGCAGTTCTTC.

This chain joins TRBV11-2 and TRBJ1-2; the D gene is possibly TRBD1 (5 bases). V lost 1 base to trimming and J lost 8 bases, with 14 bases between them. Per germline, CDR1 SGHAT and CDR2 FQNNGV. This CDR3 is 14 amino acids long. The CDR3 DNA is TGTGCCAGCAGCTTAGCGCGCGGGGGAGGCGGCTACACCTTC. As protein: CASSLARGGGGYTF.

The rearrangement uses TRBV3-1 (or the pseudogene TRBV3-2) and TRBJ1-5, with TRBD1 identical over 7 bases. The V segment lost 6 bases and the J segment 5 bases; nucleotides outside the gene matches: 4. Germline V gene sequence: CDR1 LGHDT, CDR2 YNNKEL (reference sequence). The CDR3 is 13 amino acids. The CDR3 coding sequence is TGTGCCAGCAGTCTCGACAGGGATCAGCCCCAGCATTTT. This gives the protein CASSLDRDQPQHF.

The genes are TRBV5-4 and TRBJ2-7; a possible D gene is TRBD2 (6 bases). V gave up 6 bases and J gave up 6 bases, with 19 bases separating them. The CDR3 consists of 14 residues. In germline, CDR1 is SGHNT, CDR2 YYREEE (reference sequence). The CDR3 DNA follows: TGTGCCAGCACCCAGGAGGGGAATTTAGGCGAGCAGTACTTC. Amino acid sequence: CASTQEGNLGEQYF.

The chain couples TRBV28 to TRBJ2-7, with 8 bases identical to TRBD1. This CDR3 spans 17 amino acids. Looked up from germline, CDR1 is MDHEN and CDR2 is SYDVKM. V shed 6 bases and J 0 bases; nucleotides not matched to a gene: 13. The CDR3 DNA follows: TGTGCCAGCAGGTTCCGACCGGGACAGGCGACCTCCTACGAGCAGTACTTC. This sequence encodes CASRFRPGQATSYEQYF.

The chain combines TRBV18 with TRBJ2-2; D unclear. This CDR3 region has 12 residues. V gave up 2 bases and J gave up 6 bases, with 4 bases separating them. Germline V CDR1 and CDR2: KGHSH, LQKENI. CDR3 residues: CASSPGPGELFF. As DNA, the CDR3 is TGTGCCAGCTCACCAGGGCCCGGGGAGCTGTTTTTT.

This clone came up a few times. The chain employs TRBV18 and TRBJ1-1, with 11 nucleotides matching TRBD1. Trimming at V came to 5 bases and at J to 6 bases, leaving 8 bases not matched to a gene. This CDR3 is 15 amino acids long. CDR1 KGHSH and CDR2 LQKENI come from the germline V gene. CDR3 nucleotide sequence: TGTGCCAGCTCAACGGACAGGGGGCTGATTGCTGAAGCTTTCTTT. Protein: CASSTDRGLIAEAFF.

This rearrangement joins TRBV6-6 to TRBJ2-3; 8 positions match TRBD1. V lost 7 bases to trimming and J lost 2 bases; unmatched junction nucleotides: 11. CDR1 and CDR2 from the germline V gene are MNHNY and SVGAGI (reference sequence). This CDR3 is built from 16 residues. As DNA, the CDR3 is TGTGCCAGCAAGGAAGGGACAGGCTTGCCCACAGATACGCAGTATTTT. Encoded protein: CASKEGTGLPTDTQYF.

The rearrangement links TRBV15 to TRBJ1-2; D gene uncertain. V lost 1 base to trimming and J lost 1 base, with 4 bases between them. There are 13 residues in the CDR3. Germline-derived CDR1 and CDR2 are LNHNV and YYDKDF (reference sequence). The CDR3 here is CATSRGVNYGYTF. For the CDR3, the DNA is TGTGCCACCAGCAGAGGAGTTAACTATGGCTACACCTTC.

This CDR3 reads CASSQKAGGYQETQYF. The CDR3 nucleotides read TGCGCCAGCAGCCAAAAAGCGGGAGGGTACCAAGAGACCCAGTACTTC. The chain carries TRBV5-1 and TRBJ2-5; 10 bases map to TRBD2. The CDR3 extends over 16 amino acids. Per germline, CDR1 SGHRS and CDR2 YFSETQ. V lost 4 bases to trimming and J lost 0 bases; unmatched junction nucleotides: 6. The full variable domain, in which reference TRBV5-1 and TRBJ2-5 provide the parts outside the CDR3, is KAGVTQTPRYLIKTRGQQVTLSCSPISGHRSVSWYQQTPGQGLQFLFEYFSETQRNKGNFPGRFSGRQFSNSRSEMNVSTLELGDSALYLCASSQKAGGYQETQYFGPGTRLLVL.

The gene calls are TRBV7-2 and TRBJ1-1; 9 bases match TRBD1. The germline V gene has CDR1 SGHTA and CDR2 FQGNSA. The CDR3 spans 15 residues. V gave up 4 bases and J gave up 11 bases; unmatched junction bases: 14. The CDR3 reads CASSSPGQGLVGAFF. In DNA form, the CDR3 reads TGTGCCAGCAGCTCCCCGGGACAGGGTCTTGTCGGCGCTTTCTTT.

This clone appeared once. The chain carries TRBV28 and TRBJ2-7, with 10 bases matching TRBD1. The germline gives CDR1 MDHEN, CDR2 SYDVKM. The CDR3 contains 14 residues. Losses at the gene ends were 7 bases for V and 4 bases for J; bases not matched to a gene: 7. The CDR3, as DNA: TGTGCCAGCACCGACAGGGGGCATTGGTACGAGCAGTACTTC. Its translation: CASTDRGHWYEQYF.

There are a few counts of this clone. The J gene is TRBJ2-2, the V gene TRBV7-9, with a weak D call TRBD1 (6 bases). V gave up 11 bases and J gave up 7 bases, with 11 bases separating them. Germline V gene data show CDR1 as SEHNR and CDR2 as FQNEAQ (reference sequence). This CDR3 is built from 11 residues. The CDR3 DNA follows: TGTGCCCTCCTAGGGGGCGGGGAGCTGTTTTTT. This encodes CALLGGGELFF. The whole variable domain, filled in from reference TRBV7-9 and TRBJ2-2, reads DTGVSQNPRHKITKRGQNVTFRCDPISEHNRLYWYRQTLGQGPEFLTYFQNEAQLEKSRLLSDRFSAERPKGSFSTLEIQRTEQGDSAMYLCALLGGGELFFGEGSRLTVL.

The V and J genes are TRBV25-1 and TRBJ2-1; D is perhaps TRBD1 (6 bases). This CDR3 has 16 residues. Germline values: CDR1 MGHDK, CDR2 SYGVNS. Deletions cut 4 bases from V and 0 bases from J, with 13 bases between. CDR3 in DNA: TGTGCCAGCAGTGGGACAGTCAGCAGCTCCTACAATGAGCAGTTCTTC. It is translated as CASSGTVSSSYNEQFF.

This clone has only one observation. The V and J genes are TRBV24-1 and TRBJ2-3, with D possibly matching TRBD2 (6 bases). The CDR3 is 15 residues long. The V gene lost 4 bases and the J gene lost 0 bases, with 10 bases spanning the gap. Germline loops: CDR1 KGHDR, CDR2 SFDVKD. CDR3 in DNA: TGTGCCACCAGTGAGGCCGGGACTAGCACAGATACGCAGTATTTT. Amino acids: CATSEAGTSTDTQYF.

This clone occurred a few times. The V call is TRBV28, the J call TRBJ1-5, with 7 bases lining up with TRBD1. This CDR3 region has 14 residues. Germline trimming cut 6 bases from V and 5 bases from J; bases unmatched to any gene: 7. Germline CDR1 is MDHEN and CDR2 is SYDVKM. CDR3 nucleotides: TGTGCCAGCAGCTGGGGGACAGTTTATCAGCCCCAGCATTTT. Protein: CASSWGTVYQPQHF.

V usage is TRBV21-1 and J usage is TRBJ2-7; the D call TRBD2 from the table was never checked on the DNA. TRBV21-1 is flagged as a pseudogene. This CDR3 has 12 residues. CDR3 in amino acids: CASSKVAGPQYF. CDR3 DNA sequence: TGTGCCAGCAGCAAAGTGGCGGGCCCGCAGTACTTC.

In nucleotides, the CDR3 is TGTGCCAGCAGTGGCGGGAGGCTCACAGATACGCAGTATTTT. Residues: CASSGGRLTDTQYF. This chain joins TRBV27 and TRBJ2-3; 8 bases match TRBD2. V trimming: 5 bases; J trimming: 2 bases; junction bases outside the gene matches: 3. The germline V gene encodes CDR1 MNHEY and CDR2 SMNVEV (reference sequence). The CDR3 has 14 amino acids.

This clone was observed a handful of times. CDR3 protein: CASSVGDSWGLLISPLHF. CDR3 sequence (DNA): TGTGCCAGCAGTGTCGGGGACTCATGGGGACTCTTGATTTCACCCCTCCACTTT. This rearrangement joins TRBV6-1 to TRBJ1-6; possibly TRBD1 for D (5 bases). V was shortened by 4 bases and J by 9 bases, with 25 bases between the two germline ends. This CDR3 has 18 residues. Germline V gene lookup returns CDR1 MNHNS and CDR2 SASEGT.

The chain uses TRBV6-6 and TRBJ2-2; 8 positions match TRBD2. Per germline, CDR1 MNHNY and CDR2 SVGAGI (reference sequence). V shed 5 bases, J shed 5 bases, and the junction held 16 bases outside the gene matches. CDR3 length equals 18 residues. CDR3 residues: CASSRSSWREEHTGELFF. CDR3 coding DNA: TGTGCCAGCAGTCGATCCTCATGGCGGGAGGAACATACCGGGGAGCTGTTTTTT.

The chain couples TRBV28 to TRBJ2-7; 14 bases agree with TRBD2. The CDR3 sequence is 16 residues long. Per the germline V gene, CDR1 is MDHEN and CDR2 is SYDVKM. Trimming at V came to 4 bases and at J to 6 bases, leaving 8 bases not matched to a gene. The CDR3 reads CASSSPTTSGRAEQYF. DNA of the CDR3: TGTGCCAGCAGTTCTCCCACGACTAGCGGGAGGGCCGAGCAGTACTTC.

The CDR3 coding sequence is TGTGCCACCAGCCCCGGGCTAGCGGGAGATACAGATACGCAGTATTTT. Translated, it gives CATSPGLAGDTDTQYF. This chain joins TRBV24-1 and TRBJ2-3; 10 bases match TRBD2. V was pared by 7 bases and J by 3 bases, with 9 bases of the junction left unmatched. There are 16 residues in the CDR3. Looked up from germline, CDR1 is KGHDR and CDR2 is SFDVKD.

The chain is built from TRBV5-1 and TRBJ1-2; 7 bases agree with TRBD1. J gave up 4 bases and V 1 base, and 4 bases lay outside the gene matches. Germline CDR1 is SGHRS and CDR2 is YFSETQ. This CDR3 has 14 residues. CDR3 in amino acids: CASSLTGDPYGYTF. The DNA for the CDR3 is TGCGCCAGCAGCTTGACAGGGGATCCCTATGGCTACACCTTC.

The chain couples TRBV7-2 to TRBJ1-5, with D possibly TRBD1 on 5 matching bases. Germline V gene lookup returns CDR1 SGHTA and CDR2 FQGNSA. Trimming shortened V by 5 bases and J by 2 bases, and 10 bases separated the two germline ends. The CDR3 loop spans 14 amino acids. The CDR3 coding sequence is TGTGCCAGCAGCGGGGGGGGTGGCAATCAGCCCCAGCATTTT. Protein sequence: CASSGGGGNQPQHF.

The chain combines TRBV9 with TRBJ2-3, with TRBD2 matching over 7 bases. Germline V gene lookup returns CDR1 SGDLS and CDR2 YYNGEE. The CDR3 spans 16 residues. Unmatched junction bases numbered 4, after V lost 0 bases and J lost 0 bases. The CDR3 DNA reads TGTGCCAGCAGCGTAGAGGCTAGCGGTAGCACAGATACGCAGTATTTT. Translated, it gives CASSVEASGSTDTQYF.

The rearrangement uses TRBV5-1 and TRBJ2-5; TRBD2 aligns across 14 bases. This CDR3 region has 16 residues. V gave up 4 bases and J gave up 5 bases; unmatched junction bases: 7. Germline V gene lookup returns CDR1 SGHRS and CDR2 YFSETQ. The CDR3 DNA reads TGCGCCAGCAGCCTGGGACTAGCGGGAGCAGGGGAGACCCAGTACTTC. Translating it yields CASSLGLAGAGETQYF.

This clone has a single count. The chain carries TRBV7-2 and TRBJ2-7; TRBD2 agrees at 12 bases. Germline values: CDR1 SGHTA, CDR2 FQGNSA. This CDR3 has 15 amino acids. The V gene end was trimmed by 5 bases and the J gene end by 11 bases; junction bases not matched to a gene: 13. This chain's CDR3 is CASSTREGTSGSKYF. CDR3 coding DNA: TGTGCCAGCAGCACTCGTGAGGGGACTAGCGGGTCGAAGTACTTC.